The T cell receptor (beta chain) described here comes from a study of T cell responses to AZD1222 COVID-19 vaccine. Study outcomes and limitations: Spike-wide coverage was observed for vaccine-associated CD4 TCRs, with dominant responses at 160-218 and 743-854.

Assay used: immunoSEQ multiplex PCR; TCRdb lists only in-frame clones, some missing. The sample has roughly 100,000 clones, more than 70% seen once. Details on this clone: Its matching antigen is unknown.

The input for sequencing was peripheral blood, taken on day 0 of AZD1222 vaccination. This receptor was taken from an adult in good health.

The CDR3 loop reads CASSFLQAGGGYTF. The CDR3 DNA is TGTGCCAGCAGCTTTCTCCAGGCCGGAGGAGGCTACACCTTC. This chain joins TRBV11-2 and TRBJ1-2, with D unclear. The V gene lost 3 bases and the J gene lost 8 bases, with 16 bases spanning the gap. This CDR3 region has 14 residues. CDR1 and CDR2 (germline): SGHAT, FQNNGV.